These 21 T cell receptor beta chains were sequenced from one sample in a study of regulatory T cells in long-lasting Graves disease. Time point given: newly diagnosed GD, antithyroid drugs for less than 3 months. The TCR library was prepared using RNA isolated from PBMCs. Assembly of TCR beta libraries relied on iRepertoire HTBI primers together with Arm-PCR of CDR3 regions. TCRdb independently ran MiXCR on the multiplex PCR reads; one entry per CDR3 protein. The data contain around 500,000 distinct CDR3 sequences, around an eighth of them seen just once; the ten biggest clones take up 8.5% to 10%. The same sample was also used in a study of T cells in Graves' hyperthyroidism and ophthalmopathy.

Sequencing was performed on peripheral blood mononuclear cells (PBMCs), taken at new diagnosis, from a patient treated with antithyroid drugs. These receptors came from a man younger than 45 with Graves disease.

Many counts were recorded for this clonotype. This rearrangement joins TRBV7-2 to TRBJ1-4; no clear D gene. Germline V lookup: CDR1 SGHTA, CDR2 FQGNSA. This CDR3 has 14 amino acids. Trimming pared 11 bases from V and 7 bases from J, leaving 20 bases between. The CDR3, as DNA: TGTGCCGGAACCCGAGGCGATGTGGGTGAAAAACTGTTTTTT. It translates to CAGTRGDVGEKLFF.

This clonotype was counted ten times or more. The chain joins TRBV7-8 to TRBJ2-4; D is unclear. In germline, CDR1 is SGHVS, CDR2 FQNEAQ. V gave up 4 bases and J gave up 1 base, with 11 bases separating them. The CDR3 runs 15 residues. Here the CDR3 reads CASSSPFEAKNIQYF. CDR3 bases: TGTGCCAGCAGCTCCCCCTTCGAGGCCAAAAACATTCAGTACTTC.

This clonotype was observed at least ten times. The J gene is TRBJ2-3, the V gene TRBV12-3 or TRBV12-4; 11 bases are a match to TRBD2. V trimming: 5 bases; J trimming: 2 bases; junction bases outside the gene matches: 12. The CDR3 has 18 amino acids. In nucleotides, the CDR3 is TGTGCCAGCAGTGCCGGGACTAGCGGCCTGATTAACACAGATACGCAGTATTTT. Residues: CASSAGTSGLINTDTQYF.

This clonotype was found many times. The chain uses TRBV5-6 and TRBJ2-7; possible D gene TRBD2, 6 bases. Germline V gene lookup returns CDR1 SGHDT and CDR2 YYEEEE. Trimming took 0 bases from V and 2 from J, leaving 15 bases between them. There are 16 residues in the CDR3. CDR3 nucleotide sequence: TGTGCCAGCAGCTTGGGCGGGGCAGAGCTAACCTACGAGCAGTACTTC. Residues: CASSLGGAELTYEQYF.

This clonotype showed up just a few times. It may be a read error: a sequence one base away is much more abundant. The gene calls are TRBV2 and TRBJ2-1; 11 bases fit TRBD1. V was pared by 8 bases and J by 2 bases, with 5 bases of the junction left unmatched. Per germline, CDR1 SNHLY and CDR2 FYNNEI. The CDR3 contains 15 residues. The DNA of the CDR3 is TGTGCCAGCGGTTCGGGACAGGGGGCCTACAATGAGCAGTTCTTC. This encodes CASGSGQGAYNEQFF. Together with reference TRBV2 and TRBJ2-1, the CDR3 gives the full variable domain: EPEVTQTPSHQVTQMGQEVILRCVPISNHLYFYWYRQILGQKVEFLVSFYNNEISEKSEIFDDQFSVERPDGSNFTLKIRSTKLEDSAMYFCASGSGQGAYNEQFFGPGTRLTVL.

This clonotype was counted many times. The rearrangement joins TRBV7-9 to TRBJ2-3; weak D call: TRBD1 (5 bases). Trimming removed 2 bases at V and 0 bases at J, with 9 bases between. CDR1 is SEHNR, CDR2 FQNEAQ, per germline (reference sequence). This CDR3 has 15 amino acids. The CDR3 region has the DNA TGTGCCAGCAGCTTAAGACAGCCTAGCACAGATACGCAGTATTTT. Encoded protein: CASSLRQPSTDTQYF. The full variable domain, with the rest looked up from reference TRBV7-9 and TRBJ2-3, is DTGVSQNPRHKITKRGQNVTFRCDPISEHNRLYWYRQTLGQGPEFLTYFQNEAQLEKSRLLSDRFSAERPKGSFSTLEIQRTEQGDSAMYLCASSLRQPSTDTQYFGPGTRLTVL.

This clonotype appeared many times. The rearrangement links TRBV3-1 to TRBJ1-4; 7 nucleotides agree with TRBD1. V shed 2 bases, J shed 7 bases, and the junction held 7 bases outside the gene matches. This CDR3 is 15 amino acids long. CDR1 is LGHDT and CDR2 is YNNKEL in the germline V gene (reference sequence). For the CDR3, the DNA is TGTGCCAGCAGCCAAACCGGACAGGCTAGTGAAAAACTGTTTTTT. Protein: CASSQTGQASEKLFF.

This chain joins TRBV12-3 or TRBV12-4 and TRBJ1-2; D might be TRBD1 (6 bases). V lost 6 bases, J lost 5 bases, and 16 bases lay in between. This CDR3 is 14 amino acids long. CDR3 residues: CASRLTGIPYGYTF. The CDR3, as DNA: TGTGCCAGCAGATTGACAGGCATACCTTATGGCTACACCTTC.

The rearrangement uses TRBV12-3 or TRBV12-4 and TRBJ2-7, with 9 bases that match TRBD2. The CDR3 totals 14 residues. J was trimmed by 2 bases and V by 5 bases; bases with no gene match: 4. CDR3 loop: CASSPSGIPYEQYF. The CDR3 nucleotides are TGTGCCAGCAGTCCTAGCGGGATCCCCTACGAGCAGTACTTC.

This clonotype occurred a few times. The chain recombines TRBV15 with TRBJ1-3; D is possibly TRBD1 (5 bases). The CDR3 consists of 18 residues. From germline, CDR1 is LNHNV and CDR2 YYDKDF (reference sequence). Trimming took off 0 bases at V and 1 base at J, with 16 bases between the two ends. Here the CDR3 DNA reads TGTGCCACCAGCAGAGATCCCCCGACAGTCTTGTCTGGAAACACCATATATTTT. Translating it yields CATSRDPPTVLSGNTIYF.

This clonotype was seen repeatedly, ten times or more. The rearrangement joins TRBV7-3 to TRBJ2-1; D is perhaps TRBD1 or TRBD2 (5 bases each). CDR3 length: 15 amino acids. CDR1 and CDR2 from the germline V gene are SGHTA and FQGTGA. V lost 5 bases and J lost 4, with 15 bases in between. CDR3 in DNA: TGTGCCAGCAGCCACCGGGACCTTTCTTACAATGAGCAGTTCTTC. The encoded protein is CASSHRDLSYNEQFF.

A few counts support this clonotype. The gene calls are TRBV7-9 and TRBJ2-1, with 7 bases matching TRBD2. CDR1 SEHNR and CDR2 FQNEAQ come from the germline V gene (reference sequence). V shed 4 bases and J 6 bases; nucleotides not matched to a gene: 9. CDR3 length: 15 amino acids. CDR3 in amino acids: CASSSPGLLSNEQFF. CDR3 coding DNA: TGTGCCAGCAGCTCACCGGGACTATTATCCAATGAGCAGTTCTTC.

On this clonotype: A read error is possible here, since a much larger clone lies one base away. Given the absence of the conserved phenylalanine or tryptophan at the CDR3 end, a read error is likely. V is TRBV20-1 and J is TRBJ1-1; the D is unclear. Trimming left V 0 bases short and J 0 bases short, with 11 bases between. From germline, CDR1 is DFQATT and CDR2 SNEGSKA (reference sequence). There are 15 residues in the CDR3. The CDR3 coding sequence is TGCAGTGCTAGAGACGTCTCAACCATGAACACTGAAGCTTTCCTT. It is translated as CSARDVSTMNTEAFL.

This clonotype was seen at least ten times. The chain employs TRBV2 and TRBJ2-5; D uncertain. The CDR3 is 15 residues long. Per the germline V gene, CDR1 is SNHLY and CDR2 is FYNNEI. Trimming stripped 2 bases from V and 2 bases from J, with 12 bases between. In DNA form, the CDR3 reads TGTGCCAGCAGTGAAAACAGTCCAGGTCAAGAGACCCAGTACTTC. Its translation is CASSENSPGQETQYF.

There are many counts of this clonotype. The chain has TRBV6-5 and TRBJ2-7; D gene uncertain. The length of the CDR3 is 16 residues. CDR1 is MNHEY, CDR2 SVGAGI, per germline. The ends were cut back, 4 bases at V and 2 bases at J, with 18 bases in the middle. CDR3 sequence reads: CASSLGPSRLTYEQYF. The CDR3 DNA follows: TGTGCCAGCAGTTTAGGACCTTCCCGGTTAACCTACGAGCAGTACTTC.

This clonotype was picked up many times. The genes are TRBV12-3 or TRBV12-4 and TRBJ1-4; no definite D call. This CDR3 is built from 14 residues. The ends were cut back, 6 bases at V and 7 bases at J, with 15 bases in the middle. This CDR3 reads CASSANSWGEKLFF. The CDR3 coding sequence is TGTGCCAGCAGCGCAAATTCCTGGGGTGAAAAACTGTTTTTT.

This clonotype was seen many times. The chain recombines TRBV6-1 with TRBJ2-7, with D maybe TRBD1 (5 bases). The CDR3 extends over 15 amino acids. V was shortened by 8 bases and J by 0 bases, with 17 bases between the two germline ends. Germline V lookup: CDR1 MNHNS, CDR2 SASEGT. The CDR3 DNA sequence: TGTGCCAGCTCGGGTCAGGACAAGGTCTCCTACGAGCAGTACTTC. It is translated as CASSGQDKVSYEQYF.

The sample holds many counts of this clonotype. The chain couples TRBV2 to TRBJ2-1; the match to TRBD2 covers 11 bases. Germline lookup yields CDR1 SNHLY and CDR2 FYNNEI. This CDR3 comprises 15 residues. V shed 6 bases and J 9 bases; nucleotides not matched to a gene: 10. CDR3 region: CASRLGLAVGGEQFF. CDR3 DNA: TGTGCCAGCAGGCTGGGACTAGCGGTGGGGGGTGAGCAGTTCTTC.

This clonotype was recorded many times. V usage is TRBV5-1 and J usage is TRBJ2-3, with D perhaps TRBD1 (6 bases). Between the trimmed V and J ends, which lost 0 bases and 2 bases, there was a span of 13 bases. This CDR3 has 16 amino acids. Germline V gene lookup returns CDR1 SGHRS and CDR2 YFSETQ. As DNA, the CDR3 is TGCGCCAGCAGCTTGGCCCGACAGGCGATCACAGATACGCAGTATTTT. It translates to CASSLARQAITDTQYF.

This clonotype was seen many times. The chain joins TRBV2 to TRBJ2-2; perhaps D is TRBD1 or TRBD2 (5 bases each). This CDR3 region has 14 residues. V lost 6 bases and J 4 bases, leaving 12 bases between the germline ends. Germline CDR1 SNHLY, CDR2 FYNNEI. The CDR3, as DNA: TGTGCCAGCAGATATACGGGGCCCACCGGGGAGCTGTTTTTT. It specifies CASRYTGPTGELFF.

This clonotype occurred a few times. Just one base apart from a much larger clone, this may be a read error. J is TRBJ2-7 and V is TRBV7-2; no reliable D call. With 0 bases removed from V and 2 bases from J, the gap between germline ends came to 14 bases. Germline lookup yields CDR1 SGHTA and CDR2 FQGNSA. The CDR3 is made up of 16 amino acids. The CDR3 DNA sequence: TGTGCCAGCAGCTTAGCGACAACCGCACTACCCTACGAGCAGTACTTC. Translating it yields CASSLATTALPYEQYF.